This section outlines one TCR beta chain sequence together with its context. Indicated time point: after neoadjuvant nivolumab, at surgical resection. The data belong to a study of neoadjuvant anti-PD-1 for oral cavity cancer. Overall study: Non-progressing patients received a fourth nivolumab dose near day 43, then surgery on days 50-56.

Using immunoSEQ multiplex PCR, the repertoire was profiled, and TCRdb retains in-frame clones only, with some absent. The sample consists of roughly 13,000 clones, approximately 74% of them appearing once. Trimming took 11 bases from V and 7 from J, leaving 23 bases between them. The CDR3 extends over 15 amino acids. Germline assignment: CDR1 MGHDK and CDR2 SYGVNS. The TCR originated in a person aged 40 to 85 with oral cavity squamous cell carcinoma. Sequenced here: PBMCs, sampled after nivolumab (anti-PD-1) treatment. This chain links TRBV25-1 with TRBJ2-2; no clear D gene. DNA for the CDR3: TGTGCCTCCCGCGGCTCTAGGGTGGGTGACGGGGAGCTGTTTTTT. Protein product: CASRGSRVGDGELFF. The full variable domain, rest sourced from reference TRBV25-1 and TRBJ2-2, is EADIYQTPRYLVIGTGKKITLECSQTMGHDKMYWYQQDPGMELHLIHYSYGVNSTEKGDLSSESTVSRIRTEHFPLTLESARPSHTSQYLCASRGSRVGDGELFFGEGSRLTVL.